The 10 T cell receptor beta chains in this list originate from one sample, sequenced in a study of response to subunit inactivated influenza vaccine. One entry per CDR3 protein results from TCRdb running MiXCR on the RT-PCR reads. Of 650,000 to 800,000 distinct CDR3 sequences in the sample, less than 20% were seen once. Sequencing used PBMCs from blood, obtained less than 6 days after vaccination. The source is a man between 50 and 59 years old who received an inactivated influenza vaccine.

J is TRBJ2-7 and V is TRBV20-1; weak D call: TRBD1 (6 bases). CDR3 length: 13 residues. The germline gives CDR1 DFQATT, CDR2 SNEGSKA (reference sequence). The ends were cut back, 6 bases at V and 6 bases at J, with 18 bases in the middle. The CDR3 here is CSAGADGQSEQYF. In DNA form, the CDR3 reads TGCAGTGCGGGAGCGGATGGACAGTCCGAGCAGTACTTC.

This clonotype was recorded only once. V is TRBV19 and J is TRBJ2-2; possibly TRBD2 for D (7 bases). Trimming took 6 bases from V and 5 from J, leaving 16 bases between them. Germline CDR1 is LNHDA and CDR2 is SQIVND (reference sequence). The CDR3 extends over 15 amino acids. CDR3 sequence: CASRSIQGGTGELFF. CDR3 bases: TGTGCCAGTAGGTCGATACAGGGAGGGACCGGGGAGCTGTTTTTT.

The chain recombines TRBV5-1 with TRBJ2-3; 8 positions match TRBD2. Germline values: CDR1 SGHRS, CDR2 YFSETQ. The V and J ends lost 4 bases and 6 bases, in that order; junction bases with no gene match: 7. This CDR3 is built from 14 residues. DNA of the CDR3: TGCGCCAGCAGCCGAGCGGGAGCCTCGGATACGCAGTATTTT. The encoded protein is CASSRAGASDTQYF.

This clonotype was recorded a few times. The chain couples TRBV12-3 or TRBV12-4 to TRBJ2-1, with 15 bases matching TRBD2. With V trimmed by 5 bases and J by 4 bases, 3 bases remained unmatched. The CDR3 length is 16 residues. CDR3 sequence reads: CASSGTSGGRYNEQFF. The DNA of the CDR3 is TGTGCCAGCAGTGGGACTAGCGGGGGGAGATACAATGAGCAGTTCTTC.

This clonotype was seen more than once but under ten times. The J gene is TRBJ2-5, the V gene TRBV18; D is possibly TRBD1 or TRBD2 (5 bases each). This CDR3 comprises 14 residues. Germline V CDR1 and CDR2: KGHSH, LQKENI. V was trimmed by 0 bases and J by 5 bases, leaving 10 bases between them. The CDR3 DNA reads TGTGCCAGCTCACCACCGGGACGGAGGGAGACCCAGTACTTC. As protein: CASSPPGRRETQYF.

The V call is TRBV24-1, the J call TRBJ2-3, with D unclear. CDR1 is KGHDR, CDR2 SFDVKD, per germline. This CDR3 spans 13 amino acids. Trimming stripped 3 bases from V and 1 base from J, with 4 bases between. DNA of the CDR3: TGTGCCACCAGTGATCCCGGCACAGATACGCAGTATTTT. The encoded protein is CATSDPGTDTQYF.

This clonotype was detected ten times or more. V and J are TRBV20-1 and TRBJ2-1, with no clear D. The germline V gene encodes CDR1 DFQATT and CDR2 SNEGSKA (reference sequence). The CDR3 is made up of 13 amino acids. V was cut by 5 bases and J by 1 base, with 9 bases left in between. CDR3 region: CSARPGSYNEQFF. Written as DNA, the CDR3 is TGCAGTGCTCGCCCTGGGTCCTACAATGAGCAGTTCTTC.

The chain links TRBV5-5 to TRBJ2-7; tentative D call: TRBD1 (5 bases). The CDR3 has 14 amino acids. The V end lost 0 bases, the J end lost 6 bases, and 13 bases lay between the germline ends. Germline V CDR1 and CDR2: SGHKS, YYEKEE (reference sequence). The CDR3 DNA sequence: TGTGCCAGCAGCTTGGGAATTAAGCAGGGCGAGCAGTACTTC. Protein sequence: CASSLGIKQGEQYF.

This chain uses TRBV24-1 with TRBJ2-1; D is tentatively TRBD1 or TRBD2 (5 bases each). Trimming stripped 9 bases from V and 9 bases from J, with 17 bases between. Germline V gene lookup returns CDR1 KGHDR and CDR2 SFDVKD. This CDR3 is 13 amino acids long. The CDR3 spells CATRDGSVGEQFF. For the CDR3, the DNA is TGTGCCACCCGGGACGGGTCTGTTGGTGAGCAGTTCTTC.

This clonotype was picked up one time. The J gene is TRBJ2-1, the V gene TRBV12-3 or TRBV12-4; 11 bases agree with TRBD1. The CDR3 runs 16 residues. The V segment lost 6 bases and the J segment 6 bases; nucleotides outside the gene matches: 10. CDR3 sequence reads: CASSFPPGTGGNEQFF. The CDR3 coding sequence is TGTGCCAGCAGCTTTCCCCCCGGGACAGGGGGCAATGAGCAGTTCTTC.